The 2 T cell receptor beta chains given below trace back to one sample, sequenced in a study of CD8+ T cells in alopecia areata. Extracted RNA was reverse transcribed into cDNA, the sequencing template. The assay was immunoSEQ multiplex PCR, and TCRdb's table has in-frame clones only and misses some. The sample has roughly 110,000 clones, around 50% seen once. Described treatment: oral pan-JAK inhibitor, 5-10 mg twice daily. This sample comprised CD8+ T cells sorted from blood, obtained at week 24, from a patient treated with tofacitinib. The origin of the receptors is a human donor with alopecia areata.

The chain recombines TRBV2 with TRBJ2-5; 10 bases match TRBD1. This CDR3 is 13 amino acids long. Trimming at V came to 9 bases and at J to 4 bases, leaving 5 bases not matched to a gene. Germline CDR1 is SNHLY and CDR2 is FYNNEI. In nucleotides, the CDR3 is TGTGCCAGAGGGACAGGGGATACAGAGACCCAGTACTTC. This gives the protein CARGTGDTETQYF.

The CDR3 reads CSVEVGGVYGYTF. The CDR3 nucleotides are TGCAGCGTTGAAGTAGGGGGCGTATATGGCTACACCTTC. This sequence joins TRBV29-1 and TRBJ1-2; 7 positions match TRBD1. CDR1 is SQVTM, CDR2 ANQGSEA, per germline. The CDR3 runs 13 residues. Trimming at V came to 1 base and at J to 5 bases, leaving 4 bases not matched to a gene.